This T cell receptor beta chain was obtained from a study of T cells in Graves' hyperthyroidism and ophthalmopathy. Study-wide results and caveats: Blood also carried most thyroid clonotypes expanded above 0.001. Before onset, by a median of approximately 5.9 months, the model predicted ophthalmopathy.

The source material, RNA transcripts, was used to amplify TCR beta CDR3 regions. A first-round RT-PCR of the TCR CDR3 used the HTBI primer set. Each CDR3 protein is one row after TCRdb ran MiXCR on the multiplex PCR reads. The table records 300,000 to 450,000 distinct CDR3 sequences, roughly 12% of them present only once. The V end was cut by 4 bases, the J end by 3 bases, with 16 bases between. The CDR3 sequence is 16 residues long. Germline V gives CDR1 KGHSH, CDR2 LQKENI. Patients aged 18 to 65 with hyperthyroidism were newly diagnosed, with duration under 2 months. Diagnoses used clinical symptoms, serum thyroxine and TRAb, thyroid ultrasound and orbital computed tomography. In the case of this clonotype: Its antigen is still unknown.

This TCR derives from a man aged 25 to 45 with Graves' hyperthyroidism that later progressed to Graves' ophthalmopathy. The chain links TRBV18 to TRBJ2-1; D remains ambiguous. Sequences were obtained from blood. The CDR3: CASSHTSGPDYNEQFF. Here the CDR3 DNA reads TGTGCCAGCTCACATACCTCCGGACCAGACTACAATGAGCAGTTCTTC.